The 28 T cell receptor beta chains listed next were all sequenced from one sample in a study of shared clonotypes between healthy human individuals. Naive CD8 cells were CD45RO-negative, positively selected for CCR7, excluding terminally differentiated effector memory CD45RA+ cells. Some clones are missing from TCRdb's copy, which holds only in-frame ones; the method was immunoSEQ multiplex PCR. The table records approximately 2,200,000 clones, roughly 91% of them present only once. Sequenced: naive CD8+ T cells from PBMCs. The receptors here all came from a man between 18 and 35 years old in good health. Some clones in this sample may be carry-over from other donors' samples.

The rearrangement links TRBV18 to TRBJ2-1; D is unresolved. Deletions cut 5 bases from V and 8 bases from J, with 22 bases between. The CDR3 is 16 amino acids. Germline assignment: CDR1 KGHSH and CDR2 LQKENI. Here the CDR3 DNA reads TGTGCCAGCTCATCTGGTCCCTCCCCTTTCTTAGATGAGCAGTTCTTC. As protein: CASSSGPSPFLDEQFF.

This chain uses TRBV5-4 with TRBJ2-3, with 11 bases aligning to TRBD2. Germline-derived CDR1 and CDR2 are SGHNT and YYREEE (reference sequence). Trimming cost V 3 bases and J 5 bases; bases outside gene matches: 8. CDR3 length equals 16 residues. In DNA form, the CDR3 reads TGTGCCAGCAGCTACCCCCTAGCGGGAGGCCTAGATACGCAGTATTTT. Amino acid sequence: CASSYPLAGGLDTQYF. Supplemented by reference TRBV5-4 and TRBJ2-3, the full variable domain reads ETGVTQSPTHLIKTRGQQVTLRCSSQSGHNTVSWYQQALGQGPQFIFQYYREEENGRGNFPPRFSGLQFPNYSSELNVNALELDDSALYLCASSYPLAGGLDTQYFGPGTRLTVL.

V usage is TRBV11-2 and J usage is TRBJ1-1; D ambiguous. V was pared by 5 bases and J by 8 bases, with 12 bases between. The CDR3 extends over 12 amino acids. Germline values: CDR1 SGHAT, CDR2 FQNNGV. DNA for the CDR3: TGTGCCAGCAGCCCCCCTGGGCCCGAAGCTTTCTTT. This codes for CASSPPGPEAFF.

The chain uses TRBV7-9 and TRBJ2-7; maybe TRBD2 (6 bases). V dropped 5 bases and J dropped 5 bases, with 16 bases sitting between them. The germline CDR1 and CDR2 sequences are SEHNR and FQNEAQ (reference sequence). This CDR3 has 14 residues. CDR3 loop: CASSPRLGWDEQYF. For the CDR3, the DNA is TGTGCCAGCAGCCCCAGACTAGGTTGGGACGAGCAGTACTTC.

This clone was recorded once. V and J are TRBV10-3 and TRBJ2-7, with D unresolved. Trimming took 4 bases from V and 0 from J, leaving 7 bases between them. The CDR3 runs 13 residues. From germline, CDR1 is ENHRY and CDR2 SYGVKD. CDR3 DNA sequence: TGTGCCATCAGTGCAGCCACCTCCTACGAGCAGTACTTC. Amino acid sequence: CAISAATSYEQYF.

This sequence joins TRBV18 and TRBJ2-5; tentatively, D is TRBD2 (6 bases). The V end lost 1 base, the J end lost 2 bases, and 14 bases lay between the germline ends. CDR1 is KGHSH and CDR2 is LQKENI in the germline V gene. This CDR3 has 16 residues. The CDR3 DNA is TGTGCCAGCTCACCACGGGGGACTTTGGTACAAGAGACCCAGTACTTC. This sequence encodes CASSPRGTLVQETQYF.

To note about this clone: The same CDR3 can be traced to other DNA sequences in this sample. V gene TRBV9 combines with J gene TRBJ2-2, with D possibly TRBD2 on 6 matching bases. CDR1 SGDLS and CDR2 YYNGEE come from the germline V gene. The CDR3 sequence is 16 residues long. V was cut by 3 bases and J by 0 bases, with 12 bases left in between. The CDR3 DNA follows: TGTGCCAGCAGCGCCGGGACTCGAGCGAACACCGGGGAGCTGTTTTTT. It yields the protein CASSAGTRANTGELFF.

In nucleotides, the CDR3 is TGCAGCGTTGACCTCGCACAGGGTACCTTCTTC. Its protein product is CSVDLAQGTFF. This rearrangement joins TRBV29-1 to TRBJ2-1; a possible D gene is TRBD1 (6 bases). Trimming took 3 bases from V and 16 from J, leaving 16 bases between them. Germline V CDR1 and CDR2: SQVTM, ANQGSEA. The CDR3 runs to 11 residues.

Comment on this clone: The sample carries other DNA sequences with the same CDR3. The chain joins TRBV6-5 to TRBJ1-1; no definite D call. The germline CDR1 and CDR2 sequences are MNHEY and SVGAGI. The CDR3 loop spans 12 amino acids. Deletions cut 6 bases from V and 3 bases from J, with 8 bases between. CDR3 loop: CASSAGYTEAFF. CDR3 DNA: TGTGCCAGCAGCGCGGGGTACACTGAAGCTTTCTTT.

The gene calls are TRBV7-9 and TRBJ2-5; the D is unclear. Germline V gene data show CDR1 as SEHNR and CDR2 as FQNEAQ (reference sequence). The CDR3 is 10 residues long. V lost 10 bases and J lost 5, with 8 bases in between. The CDR3 bases are TGTGCCATCGAACGGGAGACCCAGTACTTC. Its translation: CAIERETQYF.

This rearrangement joins TRBV28 to TRBJ2-5, with D possibly matching TRBD1 (5 bases). The CDR3 is 14 amino acids. Trimming removed 2 bases at V and 5 bases at J, with 12 bases between. In germline, CDR1 is MDHEN, CDR2 SYDVKM. DNA for the CDR3: TGTGCCAGCAGTTTAAACTCAGGGATTGAGACCCAGTACTTC. Encoded protein: CASSLNSGIETQYF.

The V and J genes are TRBV7-9 and TRBJ2-2; 12 bases map to TRBD2. J lost 7 bases, V lost 5 bases, and 8 bases had no gene match. Germline-derived CDR1 and CDR2 are SEHNR and FQNEAQ (reference sequence). The CDR3 has 16 residues. CDR3 nucleotides: TGTGCCAGCAGCGGGCGGACTAGCGGGGACGACGGGGAGCTGTTTTTT. Its translation is CASSGRTSGDDGELFF.

V usage is TRBV29-1 and J usage is TRBJ1-2, with unresolved D. Trimming removed 3 bases from V and 5 bases from J, with 10 bases in between. Germline values: CDR1 SQVTM, CDR2 ANQGSEA. The length of the CDR3 is 12 residues. As DNA, the CDR3 is TGCAGCGTTGAGGGTTGGGGATATGGCTACACCTTC. Translated: CSVEGWGYGYTF.

The chain recombines TRBV27 with TRBJ2-1; D is possibly TRBD1 (5 bases). Germline V lookup: CDR1 MNHEY, CDR2 SMNVEV (reference sequence). V was clipped by 3 bases and J by 6 bases, with 9 bases between them. The CDR3 has 13 amino acids. The chain's CDR3 is CASSLDKGNEQFF. The CDR3 DNA sequence: TGTGCCAGCAGTTTGGACAAGGGCAATGAGCAGTTCTTC.

A remark on this clone: The sample contains more than one DNA sequence encoding this CDR3. Written as DNA, the CDR3 is TGTGCCAGCAGTTTATCGCCTAGTGGGAATGAGCAGTTCTTC. It codes for CASSLSPSGNEQFF. V usage is TRBV27 and J usage is TRBJ2-1; D gene unclear. Trimming took off 0 bases at V and 7 bases at J, with 10 bases between the two ends. The germline V gene has CDR1 MNHEY and CDR2 SMNVEV (reference sequence). This CDR3 spans 14 amino acids.

The chain links TRBV27 to TRBJ1-2; D is perhaps TRBD1 (6 bases). Germline assignment: CDR1 MNHEY and CDR2 SMNVEV (reference sequence). The CDR3 has 13 residues. V was pared by 6 bases and J by 8 bases, with 16 bases between. The CDR3 sequence: CASREQGFGGYTF. The CDR3 DNA reads as TGTGCCAGCAGAGAACAGGGTTTCGGGGGCTACACCTTC.

The chain couples TRBV27 to TRBJ2-2; D ambiguous. Trimming removed 7 bases from V and 6 bases from J, with 12 bases in between. This CDR3 is built from 13 residues. The germline CDR1 and CDR2 sequences are MNHEY and SMNVEV (reference sequence). In DNA, the CDR3 is TGTGCCAGCACTTTGACTGGGGCCGGGGAGCTGTTTTTT. Encoded protein: CASTLTGAGELFF.

Regarding this clone: The same CDR3 is also encoded by other DNA sequences in this sample. Here the CDR3 DNA reads TGTGCCAGCAGCCTGTCCTCCTACGAGCAGTACTTC. It encodes CASSLSSYEQYF. The chain couples TRBV28 to TRBJ2-7; D not certain. CDR1 and CDR2 from the germline V gene are MDHEN and SYDVKM. This CDR3 comprises 12 residues. V lost 6 bases, J lost 0 bases, and 6 bases lay in between.

This sequence joins TRBV10-3 and TRBJ2-3, with 9 bases fitting TRBD2. Germline assignment: CDR1 ENHRY and CDR2 SYGVKD. The V gene end was trimmed by 1 base and the J gene end by 7 bases; junction bases not matched to a gene: 9. The CDR3 loop spans 16 amino acids. This CDR3 is CAISELGSGSGNTQYF. Here the CDR3 DNA reads TGTGCCATCAGTGAGTTGGGTAGCGGGAGTGGGAATACGCAGTATTTT.

The J gene is TRBJ2-7, the V gene TRBV4-2; either TRBD1 or TRBD2 may fit D (5 bases each). The CDR3 covers 16 residues. Germline V lookup: CDR1 LGHNA, CDR2 YNFKEQ. V dropped 3 bases and J dropped 3 bases, with 18 bases sitting between them. The CDR3: CASSQAGTAVIYEQYF. The CDR3 DNA reads as TGTGCCAGCAGCCAGGCCGGGACCGCGGTTATCTACGAGCAGTACTTC.

The chain links TRBV19 to TRBJ2-7; the D is unclear. The CDR3 extends over 13 amino acids. Germline-derived CDR1 and CDR2 are LNHDA and SQIVND (reference sequence). V lost 3 bases and J lost 3, with 9 bases in between. The CDR3 region has the DNA TGTGCCAGTAGTATTAGTTTAGGCTACGAGCAGTACTTC. Protein product: CASSISLGYEQYF.

The gene calls are TRBV4-1 and TRBJ2-7; D not resolved. The CDR3 length is 14 residues. Trimming took 1 base from V and 3 from J, leaving 10 bases between them. Germline values: CDR1 MGHRA, CDR2 YSYEKL. This CDR3 reads CASSQVARHYEQYF. The CDR3 bases are TGCGCCAGCAGCCAAGTGGCGCGTCACTACGAGCAGTACTTC.

This clone was detected a few times. Other DNA sequences of this sample code for an identical CDR3. This sequence joins TRBV19 and TRBJ1-1; D not certain. The germline V gene has CDR1 LNHDA and CDR2 SQIVND (reference sequence). The CDR3 has 13 amino acids. V gave up 8 bases and J gave up 1 base, with 11 bases separating them. The CDR3 sequence: CASSPRKNTEAFF. CDR3 nucleotides: TGTGCCAGTTCCCCCAGGAAGAACACTGAAGCTTTCTTT.

J is TRBJ2-5 and V is TRBV7-9; the match to TRBD1 covers 9 bases. The CDR3 extends over 16 amino acids. V shed 0 bases and J 6 bases; nucleotides not matched to a gene: 8. Looked up from germline, CDR1 is SEHNR and CDR2 is FQNEAQ (reference sequence). DNA of the CDR3: TGTGCCAGCAGCTTAGCAACGGGACAGGGTGGACAGACCCAGTACTTC. This sequence encodes CASSLATGQGGQTQYF.

The chain combines TRBV7-9 with TRBJ2-3; possibly TRBD1 or TRBD2 for D (5 bases each). Per the germline V gene, CDR1 is SEHNR and CDR2 is FQNEAQ (reference sequence). V lost 5 bases and J 1 base, leaving 13 bases between the germline ends. CDR3 size: 15 residues. In DNA, the CDR3 is TGTGCCAGCAGCCCTCTTGGGGGACGCACAGATACGCAGTATTTT. It specifies CASSPLGGRTDTQYF.

The chain uses TRBV30 and TRBJ1-1; no definite D call. This CDR3 region has 14 residues. V was clipped by 5 bases and J by 4 bases, with 17 bases between them. Germline V gene lookup returns CDR1 GTSNPN and CDR2 SVGIG (reference sequence). CDR3 sequence (DNA): TGTGCCTGGGACCTTGTTGGGTCAGGCACTGAAGCTTTCTTT. Residues: CAWDLVGSGTEAFF.

The gene calls are TRBV15 and TRBJ2-1, with 7 bases identical to TRBD2. The CDR3 sequence is 18 residues long. Germline V gives CDR1 LNHNV, CDR2 YYDKDF (reference sequence). Germline trimming cut 3 bases from V and 6 bases from J; bases unmatched to any gene: 17. This CDR3 is CATSSSASGLKRSNEQFF. The CDR3 DNA is TGTGCCACCAGCAGTTCTGCTAGCGGATTAAAACGGAGCAATGAGCAGTTCTTC.

The J gene is TRBJ1-1, the V gene TRBV11-2, with 9 bases that match TRBD1. This CDR3 comprises 15 residues. Trimming removed 4 bases from V and 1 base from J; junction bases left unmatched: 4. Germline assignment: CDR1 SGHAT and CDR2 FQNNGV. The CDR3 loop reads CASSWGTGSNTEAFF. CDR3 bases: TGTGCCAGCAGCTGGGGGACAGGGTCGAACACTGAAGCTTTCTTT.